This TCR beta chain originates from a study of cytomegalovirus exposure and HLA in healthy donors. This CDR3 has 15 residues. From germline, CDR1 is SGHTA and CDR2 FQGNSA. Trimming took 5 bases from V and 6 from J, leaving 19 bases between them. Overall study findings and caveats: An Asian-associated ancestry cluster reportedly showed fewer N-insertions than the roughly 670-donor mean in a later analysis. Most sequenced TCRs were rare (though some public TCRs occurred in many donors).

On this clone itself: The antigen remains unidentified.

PCR employed 60 Vbeta and 13 Jbeta primers. The assay was immunoSEQ multiplex PCR, and TCRdb's table has in-frame clones only and misses some. The sample records about 160,000 clones, approximately 74% being singletons. The chain employs TRBV7-2 and TRBJ1-2; TRBD1 might be the D (6 bases). The TCR comes from a woman younger than 45 in good health and CMV-seronegative. The sequencing input was PBMCs. In DNA, the CDR3 is TGTGCCAGCAGCCCGCGGGCGGGGGGGGCCGATGGCTACACCTTC. Translating it yields CASSPRAGGADGYTF.